Each of the 25 T cell receptor beta chains below was sequenced from the same sample in a study of patients and donors after allogeneic stem cell transplantation. TCRdb analysed the RT-PCR reads with MiXCR anew, one entry per CDR3 protein. This sample has about 410,000 distinct CDR3 sequences, with approximately 16% found just once. The sequenced sample consisted of blood, either unsorted or a sorted T cell fraction (not recorded which). Receptor source: a human donor who was either an allogeneic HSCT recipient or a stem cell or donor lymphocyte infusion donor (not recorded which). It is not recorded whose cells these are; they may come from a transplant donor.

V is TRBV10-3 and J is TRBJ1-4, with D hard to call. The V end lost 6 bases, the J end lost 0 bases, and 11 bases lay between the germline ends. The CDR3 is 15 amino acids. CDR1 is ENHRY and CDR2 is SYGVKD in the germline V gene. The CDR3 spells CAIRARSATNEKLFF. The CDR3 DNA is TGTGCCATCAGGGCGAGGAGTGCAACTAATGAAAAACTGTTTTTT.

This clonotype occurred a few times. This chain links TRBV28 with TRBJ1-1; D remains ambiguous. Trimming pared 0 bases from V and 3 bases from J, leaving 11 bases between. Germline CDR1 MDHEN, CDR2 SYDVKM. The CDR3 extends over 15 amino acids. CDR3 sequence: CASSLWSELYTEAFF. The CDR3 bases are TGTGCCAGCAGTTTATGGTCGGAATTGTACACTGAAGCTTTCTTT.

This clonotype was recorded a few times. The chain recombines TRBV5-1 with TRBJ2-5; 7 bases line up with TRBD1. Germline CDR1 SGHRS, CDR2 YFSETQ. J gave up 5 bases and V 3 bases, and 7 bases lay outside the gene matches. The CDR3 contains 14 residues. Written as DNA, the CDR3 is TGCGCCAGCAGCTGGAAGGGGGCAGGGGAGACCCAGTACTTC. The encoded protein is CASSWKGAGETQYF. Full variable domain (remainder filled in from reference TRBV5-1 and TRBJ2-5): KAGVTQTPRYLIKTRGQQVTLSCSPISGHRSVSWYQQTPGQGLQFLFEYFSETQRNKGNFPGRFSGRQFSNSRSEMNVSTLELGDSALYLCASSWKGAGETQYFGPGTRLLVL.

This clonotype has more than one count but fewer than ten. The V and J genes are TRBV6-5 and TRBJ2-7; 9 positions agree with TRBD2. Trimming cost V 0 bases and J 5 bases; bases outside gene matches: 14. Germline lookup yields CDR1 MNHEY and CDR2 SVGAGI. The CDR3 loop spans 18 amino acids. CDR3 sequence (DNA): TGTGCCAGCAGTTACTCACCTTTCGAGCGGGGGGCTGAAGACGAGCAGTACTTC. As protein: CASSYSPFERGAEDEQYF.

The chain has TRBV29-1 and TRBJ2-3, with D tentatively TRBD2 (6 bases). From germline, CDR1 is SQVTM and CDR2 ANQGSEA. The CDR3 is made up of 16 amino acids. Trimming removed 1 base at V and 0 bases at J, with 14 bases between. DNA of the CDR3: TGCAGCGTTGAAGGAGGCGGGGTATCTAGCACAGATACGCAGTATTTT. Protein sequence: CSVEGGGVSSTDTQYF.

The rearrangement uses TRBV20-1 and TRBJ2-3, with 12 nucleotides matching TRBD2. This CDR3 is 12 amino acids long. CDR1 and CDR2 from the germline V gene are DFQATT and SNEGSKA (reference sequence). Losses at the gene ends were 8 bases for V and 9 bases for J; bases not matched to a gene: 6. DNA for the CDR3: TGCAGTCCTACTAGCGGGGGGTTGACGCAGTATTTT. This codes for CSPTSGGLTQYF.

This clonotype was found a few times. This chain joins TRBV20-1 and TRBJ1-5; D is ambiguous. Trimming took 6 bases from V and 0 from J, leaving 18 bases between them. The CDR3 contains 16 residues. Germline V gene lookup returns CDR1 DFQATT and CDR2 SNEGSKA (reference sequence). CDR3 protein: CSAPWAGSHSNQPQHF. DNA for the CDR3: TGCAGTGCCCCCTGGGCGGGATCTCATAGCAATCAGCCCCAGCATTTT.

The chain recombines TRBV3-1 with TRBJ1-2; D unclear. CDR3 length: 11 residues. CDR1 and CDR2 (germline): LGHDT, YNNKEL (reference sequence). Trimming left V 2 bases short and J 6 bases short, with 4 bases between. CDR3 amino acids: CASSQFDGYTF. The CDR3 nucleotides are TGTGCCAGCAGCCAATTTGATGGCTACACCTTC. Based on the CDR3 plus reference TRBV3-1 and TRBJ1-2, the full variable domain is DTAVSQTPKYLVTQMGNDKSIKCEQNLGHDTMYWYKQDSKKFLKIMFSYNNKELIINETVPNRFSPKSPDKAHLNLHINSLELGDSAVYFCASSQFDGYTFGSGTRLTVV.

The chain carries TRBV5-6 and TRBJ1-1, with D maybe TRBD1 (6 bases). The CDR3 has 16 amino acids. Looked up from germline, CDR1 is SGHDT and CDR2 is YYEEEE. V was clipped by 0 bases and J by 0 bases, with 12 bases between them. The CDR3 DNA sequence: TGTGCCAGCAGCTTGGATACGGGGGCTGTGAACACTGAAGCTTTCTTT. This encodes CASSLDTGAVNTEAFF.

This clonotype was counted only a few times. The V call is TRBV4-1, the J call TRBJ1-4; unclear D gene. V was shortened by 0 bases and J by 0 bases, with 8 bases between the two germline ends. The CDR3 covers 16 residues. The germline CDR1 and CDR2 sequences are MGHRA and YSYEKL. This CDR3 is CASSQDVGATNEKLFF. Written as DNA, the CDR3 is TGCGCCAGCAGCCAAGATGTCGGGGCAACTAATGAAAAACTGTTTTTT.

This clonotype was seen a handful of times. V gene TRBV20-1 combines with J gene TRBJ2-5, with TRBD1 as a possible D gene (6 bases). The CDR3 runs to 14 residues. Germline CDR1 reads DFQATT; CDR2 reads SNEGSKA (reference sequence). Trimming took 1 base from V and 1 from J, leaving 10 bases between them. In nucleotides, the CDR3 is TGCAGTGCTAGAGGGAGGACAGCCCAAGAGACCCAGTACTTC. It codes for CSARGRTAQETQYF.

The sample holds a few counts of this clonotype. The J gene is TRBJ2-2, the V gene TRBV2, with D perhaps TRBD2 (7 bases). V was pared by 0 bases and J by 4 bases, with 9 bases between. Germline CDR1 SNHLY, CDR2 FYNNEI. CDR3 length equals 15 residues. CDR3 sequence reads: CASSEARGRTGELFF. The CDR3 DNA reads TGTGCCAGCAGTGAAGCGCGGGGGCGCACCGGGGAGCTGTTTTTT.

This clonotype was seen only a few times. This sequence joins TRBV7-9 and TRBJ1-6; D is ambiguous. Trimming pared 5 bases from V and 5 bases from J, leaving 16 bases between. From germline, CDR1 is SEHNR and CDR2 FQNEAQ (reference sequence). This CDR3 region has 16 residues. Written as DNA, the CDR3 is TGTGCCAGCAGCGCCCCCATTGACCTCCATAATTCACCCCTCCACTTT. Protein product: CASSAPIDLHNSPLHF.

This clonotype was counted only a few times. The chain links TRBV12-3 or TRBV12-4 to TRBJ1-1; D not resolved. This CDR3 is 17 amino acids long. V was clipped by 4 bases and J by 4 bases, with 22 bases between them. The CDR3 sequence: CASSSSRPGGRSTEAFF. CDR3 bases: TGTGCCAGCAGTTCCTCCAGACCAGGAGGTAGAAGCACTGAAGCTTTCTTT.

The chain is built from TRBV4-1 and TRBJ1-5; D not certain. Trimming left V 2 bases short and J 3 bases short, with 8 bases between. Germline V lookup: CDR1 MGHRA, CDR2 YSYEKL. The length of the CDR3 is 14 residues. The CDR3 sequence is CASSQYQFNQPQHF. The CDR3 coding sequence is TGCGCCAGCAGCCAATATCAATTCAATCAGCCCCAGCATTTT.

This clonotype has a handful of counts. The J gene is TRBJ2-2, the V gene TRBV7-2; D might be TRBD2 (6 bases). In germline, CDR1 is SGHTA, CDR2 FQGNSA. The CDR3 extends over 16 amino acids. V dropped 6 bases and J dropped 2 bases, with 16 bases sitting between them. The CDR3 nucleotides read TGTGCCAGCAGTCCGACCGGGACTCGAAACACCGGGGAGCTGTTTTTT. Protein: CASSPTGTRNTGELFF.

This clonotype was found a few times. The genes are TRBV29-1 and TRBJ2-1; 8 nucleotides agree with TRBD1. Germline assignment: CDR1 SQVTM and CDR2 ANQGSEA. V trimming: 7 bases; J trimming: 8 bases; junction bases outside the gene matches: 7. CDR3 length equals 12 residues. The CDR3 DNA is TGCAGCGCATGGACAGGGAACGATGAGCAGTTCTTC. Protein sequence: CSAWTGNDEQFF.

The CDR3 nucleotides are TGTGCCAGCAGTCTCACAGGGGCGAATGAGCAGTTCTTC. The encoded protein is CASSLTGANEQFF. This chain uses TRBV6-2 or TRBV6-3 with TRBJ2-1; 7 nucleotides align to TRBD1. Germline V CDR1 and CDR2: MNHEY, SVGEGT. Unmatched junction bases numbered 5, after V lost 5 bases and J lost 7 bases. The CDR3 covers 13 residues.

In this sample, this clonotype turned up a few times. This chain uses TRBV5-6 with TRBJ2-7; D perhaps matches TRBD1 (5 bases). The germline CDR1 and CDR2 sequences are SGHDT and YYEEEE. The CDR3 runs 13 residues. V lost 0 bases, J lost 9 bases, and 13 bases lay in between. CDR3: CASSLVPGKRQYF. For the CDR3, the DNA is TGTGCCAGCAGCTTGGTCCCAGGGAAAAGGCAGTACTTC.

This clonotype was recorded a few times. The chain employs TRBV7-9 and TRBJ1-1; 9 nucleotides line up with TRBD1. The CDR3 length is 17 residues. J lost 1 base, V lost 3 bases, and 9 bases had no gene match. Germline CDR1 reads SEHNR; CDR2 reads FQNEAQ (reference sequence). The CDR3: CASSFVPGQGPNTEAFF. The CDR3 nucleotides read TGTGCCAGCAGCTTCGTCCCGGGACAGGGACCGAACACTGAAGCTTTCTTT.

The V call is TRBV20-1, the J call TRBJ1-1; tentative D call: TRBD1 (5 bases). The V end lost 6 bases, the J end lost 10 bases, and 9 bases lay between the germline ends. The CDR3 extends over 9 amino acids. Looked up from germline, CDR1 is DFQATT and CDR2 is SNEGSKA (reference sequence). CDR3 region: CSAGGGAFF. The DNA for the CDR3 is TGCAGTGCGGGGGGGGGAGCTTTCTTT.

This rearrangement joins TRBV6-5 to TRBJ2-7; D may correspond to TRBD1 or TRBD2 (6 bases each). V was trimmed by 0 bases and J by 2 bases, leaving 11 bases between them. The CDR3 spans 15 residues. Germline CDR1 and CDR2: MNHEY and SVGAGI. The CDR3 loop is CASSYSTGATYEQYF. CDR3 DNA: TGTGCCAGCAGTTACTCGACGGGGGCGACCTACGAGCAGTACTTC.

The table lists this clonotype with a few counts. This rearrangement joins TRBV20-1 to TRBJ1-1; 8 positions match TRBD1. V trimming: 2 bases; J trimming: 0 bases; junction bases outside the gene matches: 8. Germline CDR1 and CDR2: DFQATT and SNEGSKA (reference sequence). The CDR3 runs 16 residues. The CDR3: CSARYTGGIMNTEAFF. The CDR3 DNA is TGCAGTGCTAGATACACAGGGGGGATCATGAACACTGAAGCTTTCTTT.

This clonotype was detected many times. This rearrangement joins TRBV12-3 or TRBV12-4 to TRBJ1-1, with D perhaps matching TRBD1 (5 bases). The germline V and J ends were trimmed by 5 bases and 1 base, with 14 bases remaining between them. The length of the CDR3 is 15 residues. The CDR3 is CASSQSGTRNTEAFF. The CDR3 coding sequence is TGTGCCAGCAGTCAGTCCGGGACGAGGAACACTGAAGCTTTCTTT.

The CDR3 loop is CASSLISGASGERGELFF. CDR3 DNA sequence: TGTGCCAGCAGCTTAATTTCCGGGGCTAGCGGGGAGAGAGGGGAGCTGTTTTTT. This chain joins TRBV7-3 and TRBJ2-2; 9 bases fit TRBD2. Unmatched junction bases numbered 14, after V lost 1 base and J lost 8 bases. The CDR3 covers 18 residues. CDR1 is SGHTA, CDR2 FQGTGA, per germline.